These 21 T cell receptor beta chains share one sample of origin, sequenced in a study of blood T cells in healthy people across ages. The use of a sample-barcoded 5' primer and a J-beta primer mix characterized a second PCR of about 6 to 12 cycles. TCRdb itself ran the 5' RACE reads through MiXCR, one entry per CDR3 protein. The sample holds fewer than 650,000 distinct CDR3 sequences, 27% seen once. The sample also formed part of further work on T cells of mothers and their children.

Sequenced: blood. These TCRs come from a boy aged 2 to 10 in good health.

The chain has TRBV2 and TRBJ2-1, with a weak D call TRBD1 (5 bases). Germline CDR1 reads SNHLY; CDR2 reads FYNNEI. V was shortened by 8 bases and J by 0 bases, with 11 bases between the two germline ends. The CDR3 is 14 amino acids. This chain's CDR3 is CASQQQDSYNEQFF. For the CDR3, the DNA is TGTGCCAGCCAACAACAGGACTCCTACAATGAGCAGTTCTTC.

The chain uses TRBV7-9 and TRBJ2-2; possibly TRBD2 for D (6 bases). V was shortened by 1 base and J by 6 bases, with 15 bases between the two germline ends. The germline V gene has CDR1 SEHNR and CDR2 FQNEAQ (reference sequence). This CDR3 spans 16 amino acids. The CDR3 coding sequence is TGTGCCAGCAGCTTAGGAGGGACTCCTCTGGCCGGGGAGCTGTTTTTT. As protein: CASSLGGTPLAGELFF.

The chain couples TRBV5-1 to TRBJ2-7, with TRBD2 matching over 12 bases. In germline, CDR1 is SGHRS, CDR2 YFSETQ. The length of the CDR3 is 14 residues. V dropped 0 bases and J dropped 5; count of bases not matched to a gene: 0. CDR3 protein: CASSLGLAGDEQYF. In DNA form, the CDR3 reads TGCGCCAGCAGCTTGGGACTAGCGGGAGACGAGCAGTACTTC.

V is TRBV5-4 and J is TRBJ2-2; D might be TRBD2 (6 bases). CDR1 and CDR2 (germline): SGHNT, YYREEE (reference sequence). The CDR3 totals 14 residues. Trimming took 3 bases from V and 1 from J, leaving 7 bases between them. For the CDR3, the DNA is TGTGCCAGCAGCTATAGCGGGAACACCGGGGAGCTGTTTTTT. Its protein is CASSYSGNTGELFF.

This clonotype was recorded a few times. The rearrangement links TRBV6-6 to TRBJ2-5; 9 positions match TRBD2. The length of the CDR3 is 15 residues. CDR1 is MNHNY, CDR2 SVGAGI, per germline (reference sequence). Trimming cost V 2 bases and J 4 bases; bases outside gene matches: 5. The CDR3 DNA reads as TGTGCCAGCAGTTACCTAGCGGGAAAAAGAGAGACCCAGTACTTC. Translation: CASSYLAGKRETQYF.

This sequence joins TRBV12-3 or TRBV12-4 and TRBJ1-4, with D perhaps TRBD1 (5 bases). V lost 7 bases and J lost 5, with 14 bases in between. The CDR3 runs to 14 residues. DNA of the CDR3: TGTGCCAGCACCCTGGGACCGAGAAATGAAAAACTGTTTTTT. Translated, it gives CASTLGPRNEKLFF.

The chain combines TRBV4-3 with TRBJ2-3; D is possibly TRBD2 (7 bases). Germline CDR1 is LGHNA and CDR2 is YSLEER. The length of the CDR3 is 20 residues. The V end lost 2 bases, the J end lost 1 base, and 25 bases lay between the germline ends. This CDR3 is CASSQKLFSRGTQRTDTQYF. CDR3 coding DNA: TGCGCCAGCAGCCAAAAATTGTTTTCGCGGGGGACACAGCGCACAGATACGCAGTATTTT.

This clonotype has a handful of counts. V gene TRBV4-3 combines with J gene TRBJ2-2; no clear D gene. V lost 6 bases to trimming and J lost 1 base, with 9 bases between them. There are 14 residues in the CDR3. The germline gives CDR1 LGHNA, CDR2 YSLEER. The CDR3 loop is CASRARLNTGELFF. DNA of the CDR3: TGCGCCAGCAGGGCGAGGTTGAACACCGGGGAGCTGTTTTTT.

The chain links TRBV12-3 or TRBV12-4 to TRBJ1-2; tentatively, D is TRBD1 (5 bases). This CDR3 has 16 amino acids. Trimming removed 3 bases from V and 2 bases from J, with 16 bases in between. The CDR3 region is CASSFHLSPGNYGYTF. CDR3 in DNA: TGTGCCAGCAGTTTCCACTTAAGCCCAGGGAACTATGGCTACACCTTC.

Only a few counts were recorded for this clonotype. CDR3 coding DNA: TGTGCCAGCAGCCAAGAGTACTCTTTTGTGGAGACCCAGTACTTC. Translating it yields CASSQEYSFVETQYF. The chain couples TRBV14 to TRBJ2-1; unclear D gene. The J call could be wrong; TRBJ2-5 is a better fit for the DNA end. The CDR3 extends over 15 amino acids. Per germline, CDR1 SGHDN and CDR2 FVKESK.

This clonotype is a singleton in its sample. The V and J genes are TRBV3-1 and TRBJ2-5; D is perhaps TRBD1 (6 bases). The J call may be in error: the DNA end matches TRBJ2-7 better. Germline-derived CDR1 and CDR2 are LGHDT and YNNKEL (reference sequence). The CDR3 totals 14 residues. CDR3 amino acids: CASSPTTGTSEQYF. The CDR3 DNA reads as TGTGCCAGCAGCCCAACCACAGGGACCAGCGAGCAGTACTTC.

There are a few counts of this clonotype. Germline and junction disagree at one end, which may indicate a read error. V usage is TRBV15 and J usage is TRBJ2-7; the match to TRBD2 covers 7 bases. The CDR3 has 15 amino acids. CDR1 and CDR2 from the germline V gene are LNHNV and YYDKDF (reference sequence). As DNA, the CDR3 is TGTGCCACCAGCAGAGGGGGAGGGGACCTCTACGAGCAGCACTTC. Protein: CATSRGGGDLYEQHF.

The CDR3 reads CASSRDRFPEGGYTF. CDR3 nucleotide sequence: TGTGCCAGCAGCCGGGACAGGTTCCCCGAAGGTGGCTACACCTTC. The chain carries TRBV11-2 and TRBJ1-2, with 8 bases aligning to TRBD1. With 5 bases clipped from V and 7 bases from J, the junction kept 12 bases outside the gene matches. The CDR3 sequence is 15 residues long. The germline V gene encodes CDR1 SGHAT and CDR2 FQNNGV.

The rearrangement uses TRBV5-6 and TRBJ2-5; weak D call: TRBD2 (6 bases). The CDR3 contains 14 residues. Trimming left V 7 bases short and J 3 bases short, with 16 bases between. In germline, CDR1 is SGHDT, CDR2 YYEEEE. The DNA of the CDR3 is TGTGCCAGCCGGATGGACTACCTTAAAGAGACCCAGTACTTC. It is translated as CASRMDYLKETQYF.

This clonotype was seen only a few times. CDR3 nucleotides: TGTGCCAGCAGCCCTACCCCGGGGACAGGGGGGGAGACCCAGTACTTC. It specifies CASSPTPGTGGETQYF. This sequence joins TRBV9 and TRBJ2-5, with 11 bases aligning to TRBD1. Germline values: CDR1 SGDLS, CDR2 YYNGEE. This CDR3 is built from 16 residues. J was trimmed by 5 bases and V by 4 bases; bases with no gene match: 10.

This chain links TRBV12-3 or TRBV12-4 with TRBJ1-1, with no clear D. V was cut by 6 bases and J by 0 bases, with 11 bases left in between. This CDR3 has 14 amino acids. The CDR3 nucleotides read TGTGCCAGCAGCCCTGTGGGCCTGAACACTGAAGCTTTCTTT. As protein: CASSPVGLNTEAFF.

This chain uses TRBV4-2 with TRBJ2-3, with D unresolved. CDR1 and CDR2 from the germline V gene are LGHNA and YNFKEQ. V lost 1 base and J lost 9, with 11 bases in between. This CDR3 contains 13 residues. CDR3 region: CASSQGFRETQYF. The CDR3 DNA sequence: TGTGCCAGCAGCCAAGGTTTCCGTGAAACGCAGTATTTT.

This clonotype came up once. The chain couples TRBV6-2 or TRBV6-3 to TRBJ2-2; no clear D. CDR1 is MNHEY, CDR2 SVGEGT, per germline. Trimming pared 5 bases from V and 2 bases from J, leaving 18 bases between. CDR3 length equals 17 residues. The CDR3: CASSPLKVTKNTGELFF. In DNA form, the CDR3 reads TGTGCCAGCAGTCCCCTTAAGGTTACTAAAAACACCGGGGAGCTGTTTTTT.

This chain connects TRBV24-1 to TRBJ1-2; 9 bases fit TRBD1. J gave up 5 bases and V 7 bases, and 7 bases lay outside the gene matches. The germline V gene encodes CDR1 KGHDR and CDR2 SFDVKD. The CDR3 is made up of 14 amino acids. Written as DNA, the CDR3 is TGTGCCACCAGGAGACGGGACAGGGTTTATGGCTACACCTTC. This gives the protein CATRRRDRVYGYTF.

The genes are TRBV3-1 and TRBJ2-3; weak D call: TRBD2 (5 bases). V was cut by 3 bases and J by 4 bases, with 20 bases left in between. The CDR3 is 17 amino acids. Germline CDR1 and CDR2: LGHDT and YNNKEL (reference sequence). The CDR3 DNA sequence: TGTGCCAGCAGCCATCCCCCCCCCGTTCGGGATGCAGATACGCAGTATTTT. Translated, it gives CASSHPPPVRDADTQYF.

The chain joins TRBV4-3 to TRBJ2-4; D not certain. Germline-derived CDR1 and CDR2 are LGHNA and YSLEER. CDR3 length: 14 amino acids. V gave up 1 base and J gave up 6 bases, with 10 bases separating them. The CDR3 nucleotides are TGCGCCAGCAGCCAAGTTCTGAGAGGAAACATTCAGTACTTC. Translating gives CASSQVLRGNIQYF.